This TCR beta chain was observed in a study of T cells after posttransplantation cyclophosphamide. General study points: Donor CD8+ memory clones often dominated recipient blood repertoires at later times.

With regard to this clone: The antigen remains undetermined.

Germline V gene sequence: CDR1 MNHEY, CDR2 SMNVEV (reference sequence). The CDR3 runs 14 residues. Losses at the gene ends were 6 bases for V and 1 base for J; bases not matched to a gene: 4. This table comes from immunoSEQ multiplex PCR, and its TCRdb copy is limited to in-frame clones, with some not included. The data contain about 22,000 clones, 73% of them seen just once; the ten biggest clones take up more than 0.55%. The clonotype comes from a woman aged 60 to 75 in good health, CMV-negative, and a related stem cell transplant donor. The chain couples TRBV27 to TRBJ1-1; TRBD1 matches at 8 bases. Sequencing was done on a sample of memory CD4+ T cells sorted from PBMCs. CDR3 sequence reads: CASSDDRGNTEAFF. CDR3 DNA sequence: TGTGCCAGCAGCGACGACAGGGGGAACACTGAAGCTTTCTTT.